This T cell receptor (beta chain) comes out of a study of regulatory T cells in long-lasting Graves disease. Study details: In persistent Graves' disease, antithyroid drugs had been taken for over 5 years and TSH receptor antibodies stayed positive.

This clonotype was seen ten or more times. As yet, its antigen is unknown. Germline V gene data show CDR1 as SGHTA and CDR2 as FQGNSA. The CDR3 covers 14 residues. V was shortened by 7 bases and J by 1 base, with 14 bases between the two germline ends. Findings and caveats of the study: Since the sample size was small, accuracy may have been reduced.

Time point here: persistent/refractory GD, antithyroid drugs over 5 years with positive TRAb. Isolated PBMC RNA provided the starting material for the TCR library. Patients met American Thyroid Association criteria for Graves' disease. Tubes containing EDTA received about 10 milliliters of drawn peripheral blood. The authors built TCR beta libraries using iRepertoire HTBI primers and Arm-PCR of CDR3 regions. TCRdb reanalysed the multiplex PCR reads using MiXCR and keeps one entry per CDR3 protein. The sample consists of roughly 300,000 distinct CDR3 sequences, 20% of them appearing once. The chain employs TRBV7-2 and TRBJ2-7, with TRBD2 as a possible D gene (6 bases). The sequencing used peripheral blood mononuclear cells (PBMCs), collected when the disease was refractory, from a patient treated with antithyroid drugs. The receptor's source is a female donor with Graves disease. The CDR3 loop is CASTPGAGSYEQYF. Here the CDR3 DNA reads TGTGCCAGCACCCCTGGGGCGGGGTCCTACGAGCAGTACTTC.